There are a few counts of the clone carrying this T cell receptor (beta chain). This sample is part of a study of blood T cell repertoires in COVID-19. On the study more broadly: The origin of the acute and convalescent COVID-19 samples was the United States, Italy and Spain. T cells, B-cell-depleted T cells, or PBMCs supplied cDNA or gDNA.

V dropped 5 bases and J dropped 4; count of bases not matched to a gene: 10. The CDR3 spans 15 residues. Looked up from germline, CDR1 is SGHDT and CDR2 is YYEEEE. Per the authors' pipeline: From reference gene primer amplification, estimates of nucleated cell counts were derived. Some clones are missing from TCRdb's copy, which holds only in-frame ones; the method was immunoSEQ multiplex PCR. The D gene and trimming were derived from the DNA, and the V and J assignments and clone size from that table. The profile covers over 60,000 clones, with roughly 72% appearing a single time and 14% to 15% taken by the ten largest.

This clonotype was obtained from a man aged 55 to 69 with COVID-19, enrolled during active disease. The specimen sequenced was peripheral blood. This chain uses TRBV5-6 with TRBJ2-7, with TRBD1 matching over 9 bases. CDR3: CASSPIPGQGYEQYF. The CDR3 region has the DNA TGTGCCAGCAGTCCTATTCCGGGACAGGGTTACGAGCAGTACTTC.